The 15 T cell receptor beta chains given below trace back to one sample, sequenced in a study of immune evolution from preneoplasia to lung adenocarcinoma. The table came from immunoSEQ multiplex PCR; TCRdb's copy has only in-frame clones and leaves some out. The sample includes several thousand clones, 70% to 80% of them seen just once. The material sequenced was FFPE minimally invasive lung adenocarcinoma tissue. The receptors were sampled from a person aged 60-79 years with lung adenocarcinoma.

V gene TRBV7-9 combines with J gene TRBJ2-7; maybe TRBD1 (6 bases). The germline CDR1 and CDR2 sequences are SEHNR and FQNEAQ (reference sequence). CDR3 size: 15 residues. The V gene lost 4 bases and the J gene lost 0 bases, with 13 bases spanning the gap. The CDR3 loop is CASSWGRGSSYEQYF. CDR3 sequence (DNA): TGTGCCAGCAGCTGGGGGCGAGGGAGCTCCTACGAGCAGTACTTC.

This clone was seen only once. V and J are TRBV5-1 and TRBJ2-3; the D gene is possibly TRBD2 (5 bases). With 0 bases removed from V and 0 bases from J, the gap between germline ends came to 8 bases. This CDR3 has 15 residues. CDR1 is SGHRS, CDR2 YFSETQ, per germline. DNA for the CDR3: TGCGCCAGCAGCTTGGGCGGGCCTAGCACAGATACGCAGTATTTT. Translated: CASSLGGPSTDTQYF.

This clone appeared a few times. The V call is TRBV5-1, the J call TRBJ2-7; TRBD2 matches 7 bases. Trimming at V came to 0 bases and at J to 3 bases, leaving 3 bases not matched to a gene. Germline CDR1 and CDR2: SGHRS and YFSETQ. This CDR3 comprises 14 residues. CDR3 DNA sequence: TGCGCCAGCAGCTTGGCTAGCGGCCTCTACGAGCAGTACTTC. Residues: CASSLASGLYEQYF.

Worth noting for this clone: A read error may account for a junction end that differs from germline. The chain carries TRBV7-9 and TRBJ2-1; the match to TRBD2 covers 10 bases. Germline values: CDR1 SEHNR, CDR2 FQNEAQ (reference sequence). The CDR3 is made up of 15 amino acids. In DNA form, the CDR3 reads TGTGCCAGCAGCCTAGCGGGAGCCTCCACCAATGAGCAGTTCTTC. Its translation is CASSLAGASTNEQFF.

The sample holds a few counts of this clone. A clone one base away is much larger, so this may be a read error. The sample carries other DNA sequences with the same CDR3. The chain uses TRBV7-9 and TRBJ1-2; D is possibly TRBD1 (6 bases). The CDR3 covers 13 residues. The germline V gene encodes CDR1 SEHNR and CDR2 FQNEAQ (reference sequence). V was shortened by 0 bases and J by 6 bases, with 8 bases between the two germline ends. DNA of the CDR3: TGTGCCAGCAGCTTAGCTAACAGGGATGGCTACACCTTC. Its translation: CASSLANRDGYTF.

The rearrangement joins TRBV14 to TRBJ2-5, with 8 bases matching TRBD1. This CDR3 region has 15 residues. The germline V gene has CDR1 SGHDN and CDR2 FVKESK. After removal of 4 bases from V and 2 bases from J, the junction contained 6 bases not matched to a gene. The CDR3 nucleotides are TGTGCCAGCAGCCCTTTGGGACAGGTTCAAGAGACCCAGTACTTC. It specifies CASSPLGQVQETQYF.

V gene TRBV6-5 combines with J gene TRBJ2-3; no clear D. This CDR3 has 13 amino acids. Trimming cost V 2 bases and J 6 bases, with 9 bases left between them. The V gene's germline CDR1 is MNHEY and CDR2 SVGAGI. The DNA of the CDR3 is TGTGCCAGCAGTTACACTGATAGGGATACGCAGTATTTT. This encodes CASSYTDRDTQYF.

This clone was counted a few times. The rearrangement joins TRBV27 to TRBJ2-3, with D possibly matching TRBD1 (6 bases). Germline lookup yields CDR1 MNHEY and CDR2 SMNVEV (reference sequence). The CDR3 extends over 14 amino acids. V lost 3 bases to trimming and J lost 2 bases, with 9 bases between them. In nucleotides, the CDR3 is TGTGCCAGCAGTTTTGGGGGCCACACAGATACGCAGTATTTT. The encoded protein is CASSFGGHTDTQYF.

The genes are TRBV10-1 and TRBJ1-1, with a weak D call TRBD1 (5 bases). The germline V gene encodes CDR1 WNHNN and CDR2 SYGVQD (reference sequence). V shed 0 bases and J shed 5 bases, with 10 bases lying between them. This CDR3 has 14 amino acids. CDR3 in amino acids: CASSESGELTEAFF. The CDR3 nucleotides read TGCGCCAGCAGTGAGTCGGGGGAATTGACTGAAGCTTTCTTT.

The V and J genes are TRBV19 and TRBJ2-3; 9 nucleotides match TRBD2. The germline V gene has CDR1 LNHDA and CDR2 SQIVND (reference sequence). This CDR3 comprises 15 residues. V lost 6 bases, J lost 4 bases, and 8 bases stayed unmatched. The CDR3 here is CASRALAGAADTQYF. The CDR3 nucleotides read TGTGCCAGTAGAGCATTAGCGGGAGCGGCAGATACGCAGTATTTT.

V and J are TRBV7-8 and TRBJ1-1, with D hard to call. This CDR3 comprises 14 residues. The V gene's germline CDR1 is SGHVS and CDR2 FQNEAQ. Trimming stripped 2 bases from V and 3 bases from J, with 10 bases between. In DNA form, the CDR3 reads TGTGCCAGCAGCTTACAGGCGTCGGACACTGAAGCTTTCTTT. This codes for CASSLQASDTEAFF.

V usage is TRBV7-2 and J usage is TRBJ2-1; D is ambiguous. The V gene lost 7 bases and the J gene lost 1 base, with 11 bases spanning the gap. CDR3 length equals 14 residues. Germline assignment: CDR1 SGHTA and CDR2 FQGNSA. Here the CDR3 DNA reads TGTGCCAGCACCCCGGACGGATCCTACAATGAGCAGTTCTTC. Amino acids: CASTPDGSYNEQFF. Drawing the rest from reference TRBV7-2 and TRBJ2-1, the complete variable domain is GAGVSQSPSNKVTEKGKDVELRCDPISGHTALYWYRQSLGQGLEFLIYFQGNSAPDKSGLPSDRFSAERTGGSVSTLTIQRTQQEDSAVYLCASTPDGSYNEQFFGPGTRLTVL.

Regarding this clone: Mismatch with germline at one junction end may stem from a read error. V and J are TRBV5-7 and TRBJ1-5; D gene unclear. TRBV5-7 is classed as an ORF, of uncertain function. This CDR3 has 13 amino acids. This CDR3 reads CASSFSDLQPQRF. The CDR3 bases are TGTGCCAGCAGCTTCAGCGATCTTCAGCCCCAGCGTTTT.

Relative to its sample, this clone is large. V is TRBV2 and J is TRBJ2-1; 8 positions agree with TRBD2. CDR1 and CDR2 from the germline V gene are SNHLY and FYNNEI. This CDR3 region has 15 residues. Trimming cost V 6 bases and J 3 bases; bases outside gene matches: 7. The CDR3 nucleotides are TGTGCCAGCAGCACCGGGACTAGTTTCTACAATGAGCAGTTCTTC. Residues: CASSTGTSFYNEQFF.

This clone was seen only a few times. This chain joins TRBV6-6 and TRBJ2-7; D possibly corresponds to TRBD1 (5 bases). Germline CDR1 reads MNHNY; CDR2 reads SVGAGI (reference sequence). This CDR3 spans 13 amino acids. Trimming pared 10 bases from V and 3 bases from J, leaving 16 bases between. The CDR3 region is CAITEGQGYEQYF. CDR3 in DNA: TGTGCCATAACAGAAGGGCAGGGCTACGAGCAGTACTTC.